Listed below are T cell receptor beta chains from one sample, sequenced in a study. MiXCR, applied by TCRdb to the RT-PCR reads, yields one record per CDR3 protein. The data contain approximately 720,000 distinct CDR3 sequences, 14% of them singletons. The sample consisted of memory CD4+ T cells from blood. These receptors all stem from a female donor in good health, serving as a healthy control. Both conserved end residues are part of each CDR3. The D gene is left open where the match is weak. Expanded clones get a size class; other rows say once, few or many, or leave the size out.

abundance	d_gene	v_gene	j_gene	CDR3nt	CDR3aa
-	-	TRBV27	TRBJ2-5	TGTGCCAGCAGGGCAGCGCAAGAGACCCAGTACTTC	CASRAAQETQYF
few	-	TRBV20-1	TRBJ2-4	TGCAGTGCTAGTGATGGAAAGATAGCCAAAAACATTCAGTACTTC	CSASDGKIAKNIQYF
-	-	TRBV28	TRBJ2-3	TGTGCCAGCAGCGACGATTTAGATACGCAGTATTTT	CASSDDLDTQYF
many	-	TRBV12-3/TRBV12-4	TRBJ2-7	TGTGCCAGCAGTTTAAGAGAGCAGTACTTC	CASSLREQYF
few	TRBD1	TRBV5-4	TRBJ1-2	TGTGCCAGCAGCTTGGACAGGGGCGCGCGAGGTCATGGCTACACCTTC	CASSLDRGARGHGYTF
few	TRBD1	TRBV20-1	TRBJ2-1	TGCAGTGCTAGTAGGGGGCACTACAATGAGCAGTTCTTC	CSASRGHYNEQFF
few	-	TRBV20-1	TRBJ1-5	TGCAGTGCTCAACGGGGCCATAATAGCAATCAGCCCCAGCATTTT	CSAQRGHNSNQPQHF
-	-	TRBV5-6	TRBJ2-5	TGTGCCAGCAGCTTAGGAAGGTACCAAGAGACCCAGTACTTC	CASSLGRYQETQYF
many	TRBD2	TRBV6-5	TRBJ2-7	TGTGCCAGCAGTTACTCTATGGGAGGGCAGCGAGCCTACGAGCAGTACTTC	CASSYSMGGQRAYEQYF
-	TRBD2	TRBV5-1	TRBJ2-1	TGCGCCAGCAGCTTAGAAGCGGGAGTGTTTAATGAGCAGTTCTTC	CASSLEAGVFNEQFF
-	-	TRBV6-5	TRBJ1-6	TGTGCCAGCAGCCGCAATCCACAGGGTTGGGATTCACCCCTCCACTTT	CASSRNPQGWDSPLHF
many	TRBD1	TRBV11-1	TRBJ2-2	TGTGCCAGCACCCTACAGGGGGCAGTCGGGGAGCTGTTTTTT	CASTLQGAVGELFF
many	-	TRBV6-5	TRBJ2-5	TGTGCCAGCAGTTACCTAAGACAAGAGACCCAGTACTTC	CASSYLRQETQYF
many	-	TRBV12-3/TRBV12-4	TRBJ2-1	TGTGCCAGCAGTCCCCCTGGACACAATGAGCAGTTCTTC	CASSPPGHNEQFF
few	-	TRBV5-1	TRBJ1-1	TGCGCCAGCAGTGAACCGGGAGGAGCTGAAGCTTTCTTT	CASSEPGGAEAFF
-	TRBD2	TRBV6-1	TRBJ2-1	TGTGCCAGCAGTGCTGCTAGCGGGAGTTTGAGTGAGCAGTTCTTC	CASSAASGSLSEQFF
few	-	TRBV27	TRBJ1-2	TGTGCCAGCAGTTTATCTCCAGGGGTGACTGGCTACACCTTC	CASSLSPGVTGYTF
many	-	TRBV5-1	TRBJ1-4	TGCGCCAGCAGCCCATCAGGGCCCAGCGGGGAAAAACTGTTTTTT	CASSPSGPSGEKLFF
few	-	TRBV5-1	TRBJ1-1	TGCGCCAGCAGCGAGGTAGGGGTGGCTGAAGCTTTCTTT	CASSEVGVAEAFF
many	TRBD1	TRBV5-1	TRBJ1-5	TGCGCCAGCAGCTTGGGACAGGGGGCGAGCCAGCCCCAGCATTTT	CASSLGQGASQPQHF
few	-	TRBV2	TRBJ2-5	TGTGCCAGCATGCAAAATAGCGCGCAAGAGACCCAGTACTTC	CASMQNSAQETQYF
-	TRBD2	TRBV28	TRBJ2-7	TGTGCCAGCAGTTTAAATCTCCTCGGCCTACTAGCGGGGTTTTCCTACGAGCAGTACTTC	CASSLNLLGLLAGFSYEQYF
many	-	TRBV5-1	TRBJ2-3	TGCGCCAGCAGCTTGTCGGGACCCCCGGTCACAGATACGCAGTATTTT	CASSLSGPPVTDTQYF
many	TRBD1	TRBV29-1	TRBJ1-3	TGCAGCACTGCAGACAGGGATGGAAACACCATATATTTT	CSTADRDGNTIYF
many	-	TRBV20-1	TRBJ1-6	TGCAGTGCTAGAATCCCTCTGGGAAATAATTCACCCCTCCACTTT	CSARIPLGNNSPLHF
-	TRBD2	TRBV10-2	TRBJ2-7	TGCGCCAGCAGTTTCTCTAGCGGGGGGGCTTACGAGCAGTACTTC	CASSFSSGGAYEQYF
few	-	TRBV20-1	TRBJ1-1	TGCAGTGCTAGAGGGGCTCCCGACGGCACTGAAGCTTTCTTT	CSARGAPDGTEAFF
few	-	TRBV12-5	TRBJ1-2	TGTGCTAGTGGTTTGGCTCTCAACGGGATACCCCCCTTAAATGGCTACACCTTC	CASGLALNGIPPLNGYTF
many	TRBD2	TRBV5-1	TRBJ2-7	TGCGCCAGCAGCTTGGAACCTAGCGGGCAATACGAGCAGTACTTC	CASSLEPSGQYEQYF
few	-	TRBV12-3/TRBV12-4	TRBJ1-3	TGTGCCAGCAGTTTAGCGGGCTCCAGAAACACCATATATTTT	CASSLAGSRNTIYF
few	-	TRBV7-3	TRBJ1-3	TGTGCCAGCAGCTCAGGGGTTTCTGGAAACACCATATATTTT	CASSSGVSGNTIYF
many	TRBD1	TRBV12-3/TRBV12-4	TRBJ1-4	TGTGCCAGCAGTCCGAGACAGGGGGGAAAACTGTTTTTT	CASSPRQGGKLFF
many	-	TRBV6-5	TRBJ1-5	TGTGCCAGCAGTTACTTAGGGGGTTCGGGGCCCCAGCATTTT	CASSYLGGSGPQHF
-	TRBD2	TRBV6-2/TRBV6-3	TRBJ2-1	TGTGCCACCCTACTAGCGGGAGGGCGAGTGTCCAATGAGCAGTTCTTC	CATLLAGGRVSNEQFF
many	TRBD1	TRBV7-9	TRBJ2-7	TGTGCCAGCAGCCGAGAGGGGACAGCGTCCTACGAGCAGTACTTC	CASSREGTASYEQYF
many	-	TRBV12-3/TRBV12-4	TRBJ2-6	TGTGCCAGCAGTTTCGGACTTTCTAGCTCTGGGGCCAACGTCCTGACTTTC	CASSFGLSSSGANVLTF
-	-	TRBV20-1	TRBJ1-5	TGCAGTGTTCGCATCGGTAGCAATCAGCCCCAGCATTTT	CSVRIGSNQPQHF
-	-	TRBV12-3/TRBV12-4	TRBJ1-1	TGTGCCAGCTCGCAAGACAGCAACACTGAAGCTTTCTTT	CASSQDSNTEAFF
few	TRBD2	TRBV6-2/TRBV6-3	TRBJ2-1	TGTGCCGGCCAAGGGGGGCAAGGTAAAAAACTAGCGGGAGCGAGCTCCTACAATGAGCAGTTCTTC	CAGQGGQGKKLAGASSYNEQFF
few	-	TRBV4-3	TRBJ2-1	TGCGCCAGCAGCCAAGATCGGGACTTCTACAATGAGCAGTTCTTC	CASSQDRDFYNEQFF